Below, one T cell receptor (beta chain) is given with its context. Antigen specificity is unknown. This CDR3 has 16 amino acids. V lost 5 bases and J lost 0, with 17 bases in between. Looked up from germline, CDR1 is SGHAT and CDR2 is FQNNGV. The data were obtained in a study of response to subunit inactivated influenza vaccine. In TCRdb, the RT-PCR reads were re-called with MiXCR into one record per CDR3 protein. The table lists fewer than 800,000 distinct CDR3 sequences, 15% to 18% of them singletons. Study results and caveats: The authors suggested that every seasonal influenza vaccination recruits few new T cells.

The sample here was PBMCs from blood, taken 11 to 12 days after vaccination. This chain links TRBV11-2 with TRBJ2-7; D is possibly TRBD2 (5 bases). The sequence came from a middle-aged man who received an inactivated influenza vaccine. The CDR3 DNA is TGTGCCAGCAGCGCCCTCGGGGTAGGGCCCTCCTACGAGCAGTACTTC. Its protein is CASSALGVGPSYEQYF.